Listed here are 10 T cell receptor beta chains from one sample, sequenced in a study of T cells in Graves' hyperthyroidism and ophthalmopathy. There were TCR beta CDR3 regions amplified from RNA transcripts. In the first-round RT-PCR of the TCR CDR3, the HTBI primer set was used. Each CDR3 protein is one row after TCRdb ran MiXCR on the multiplex PCR reads. In the table there are under 600,000 distinct CDR3 sequences, roughly 16% of which are singletons. Sequences were obtained from blood. The receptors here all came from a woman in her 40s with Graves' ophthalmopathy.

This chain connects TRBV2 to TRBJ2-3; 7 nucleotides line up with TRBD1. V lost 5 bases to trimming and J lost 4 bases; unmatched junction nucleotides: 3. The CDR3 runs 13 residues. Per the germline V gene, CDR1 is SNHLY and CDR2 is FYNNEI. The CDR3 DNA sequence: TGTGCCAGCAGTACAGGGGAAGCAGATACGCAGTATTTT. Translated, it gives CASSTGEADTQYF.

This chain links TRBV28 with TRBJ2-1; possibly TRBD1 or TRBD2 for D (5 bases each). V lost 1 base to trimming and J lost 8 bases, with 21 bases between them. The CDR3 has 17 amino acids. The germline gives CDR1 MDHEN, CDR2 SYDVKM. The CDR3 DNA sequence: TGTGCCAGCAGTTTATTGATACGGGGACGGGGCATCCATGAGCAGTTCTTC. It specifies CASSLLIRGRGIHEQFF.

The chain is built from TRBV6-2 or TRBV6-3 and TRBJ1-3; D is undetermined. The V end lost 4 bases, the J end lost 0 bases, and 7 bases lay between the germline ends. The V gene's germline CDR1 is MNHEY and CDR2 SVGEGT. The CDR3 sequence is 14 residues long. The CDR3 nucleotides are TGTGCCAGCAGTTTAAAATACTCTGGAAACACCATATATTTT. Its translation: CASSLKYSGNTIYF.

The chain combines TRBV28 with TRBJ2-2; 9 bases line up with TRBD1. V gave up 4 bases and J gave up 2 bases; unmatched junction bases: 2. In germline, CDR1 is MDHEN, CDR2 SYDVKM. The CDR3 is made up of 15 amino acids. CDR3 loop: CASSYRGPNTGELFF. The CDR3 region has the DNA TGTGCCAGCAGTTACAGGGGGCCCAACACCGGGGAGCTGTTTTTT. The whole variable domain, filled in from reference TRBV28 and TRBJ2-2, reads DVKVTQSSRYLVKRTGEKVFLECVQDMDHENMFWYRQDPGLGLRLIYFSYDVKMKEKGDIPEGYSVSREKKERFSLILESASTNQTSMYLCASSYRGPNTGELFFGEGSRLTVL.

This clonotype was seen only a few times. V gene TRBV9 combines with J gene TRBJ1-5; D is ambiguous. Deletions cut 0 bases from V and 5 bases from J, with 6 bases between. The germline gives CDR1 SGDLS, CDR2 YYNGEE. The CDR3 consists of 13 residues. The CDR3 DNA sequence: TGTGCCAGCAGCGTAGGGGGTTATCAGCCCCAGCATTTT. Its protein is CASSVGGYQPQHF.

This clonotype was seen many times. V is TRBV9 and J is TRBJ2-7; 8 bases line up with TRBD1. CDR1 and CDR2 from the germline V gene are SGDLS and YYNGEE. Losses at the gene ends were 0 bases for V and 0 bases for J; bases not matched to a gene: 2. The CDR3 is made up of 15 amino acids. For the CDR3, the DNA is TGTGCCAGCAGCGTAGGGACAGGGAACTCCTACGAGCAGTACTTC. This gives the protein CASSVGTGNSYEQYF.

This clonotype was detected a few times. The rearrangement uses TRBV20-1 and TRBJ2-1, with 11 positions matching TRBD2. V lost 3 bases and J lost 10; bases outside the gene matches: 8. Germline V CDR1 and CDR2: DFQATT, SNEGSKA (reference sequence). The CDR3 consists of 14 residues. CDR3 nucleotides: TGCAGTGCTAGGGTTAGCGGGGGGGCCGGGGAGCAGTTCTTC. Its protein product is CSARVSGGAGEQFF.

This clonotype was counted at least ten times. The rearrangement joins TRBV5-1 to TRBJ2-5; D unclear. This CDR3 has 13 residues. Germline CDR1 and CDR2: SGHRS and YFSETQ. V was shortened by 6 bases and J by 7 bases, with 16 bases between the two germline ends. This CDR3 is CASNADQYGTQYF. In DNA form, the CDR3 reads TGCGCCAGCAACGCAGACCAATACGGGACCCAGTACTTC.

The table lists this clonotype with many counts. This chain uses TRBV6-1 with TRBJ2-3; no firm D call. Germline lookup yields CDR1 MNHNS and CDR2 SASEGT. With 2 bases removed from V and 3 bases from J, the gap between germline ends came to 12 bases. This CDR3 has 15 residues. Here the CDR3 reads CASSEKGIGTDTQYF. The DNA for the CDR3 is TGTGCCAGCAGTGAAAAGGGTATCGGTACAGATACGCAGTATTTT.

The rearrangement links TRBV6-1 to TRBJ1-4; D gene unclear. Germline V gene sequence: CDR1 MNHNS, CDR2 SASEGT. CDR3 length: 14 residues. V lost 4 bases, J lost 4 bases, and 10 bases lay in between. In DNA form, the CDR3 reads TGTGCCAGCAGTGTGGCAGACTTTAATGAAAAACTGTTTTTT. Encoded protein: CASSVADFNEKLFF.